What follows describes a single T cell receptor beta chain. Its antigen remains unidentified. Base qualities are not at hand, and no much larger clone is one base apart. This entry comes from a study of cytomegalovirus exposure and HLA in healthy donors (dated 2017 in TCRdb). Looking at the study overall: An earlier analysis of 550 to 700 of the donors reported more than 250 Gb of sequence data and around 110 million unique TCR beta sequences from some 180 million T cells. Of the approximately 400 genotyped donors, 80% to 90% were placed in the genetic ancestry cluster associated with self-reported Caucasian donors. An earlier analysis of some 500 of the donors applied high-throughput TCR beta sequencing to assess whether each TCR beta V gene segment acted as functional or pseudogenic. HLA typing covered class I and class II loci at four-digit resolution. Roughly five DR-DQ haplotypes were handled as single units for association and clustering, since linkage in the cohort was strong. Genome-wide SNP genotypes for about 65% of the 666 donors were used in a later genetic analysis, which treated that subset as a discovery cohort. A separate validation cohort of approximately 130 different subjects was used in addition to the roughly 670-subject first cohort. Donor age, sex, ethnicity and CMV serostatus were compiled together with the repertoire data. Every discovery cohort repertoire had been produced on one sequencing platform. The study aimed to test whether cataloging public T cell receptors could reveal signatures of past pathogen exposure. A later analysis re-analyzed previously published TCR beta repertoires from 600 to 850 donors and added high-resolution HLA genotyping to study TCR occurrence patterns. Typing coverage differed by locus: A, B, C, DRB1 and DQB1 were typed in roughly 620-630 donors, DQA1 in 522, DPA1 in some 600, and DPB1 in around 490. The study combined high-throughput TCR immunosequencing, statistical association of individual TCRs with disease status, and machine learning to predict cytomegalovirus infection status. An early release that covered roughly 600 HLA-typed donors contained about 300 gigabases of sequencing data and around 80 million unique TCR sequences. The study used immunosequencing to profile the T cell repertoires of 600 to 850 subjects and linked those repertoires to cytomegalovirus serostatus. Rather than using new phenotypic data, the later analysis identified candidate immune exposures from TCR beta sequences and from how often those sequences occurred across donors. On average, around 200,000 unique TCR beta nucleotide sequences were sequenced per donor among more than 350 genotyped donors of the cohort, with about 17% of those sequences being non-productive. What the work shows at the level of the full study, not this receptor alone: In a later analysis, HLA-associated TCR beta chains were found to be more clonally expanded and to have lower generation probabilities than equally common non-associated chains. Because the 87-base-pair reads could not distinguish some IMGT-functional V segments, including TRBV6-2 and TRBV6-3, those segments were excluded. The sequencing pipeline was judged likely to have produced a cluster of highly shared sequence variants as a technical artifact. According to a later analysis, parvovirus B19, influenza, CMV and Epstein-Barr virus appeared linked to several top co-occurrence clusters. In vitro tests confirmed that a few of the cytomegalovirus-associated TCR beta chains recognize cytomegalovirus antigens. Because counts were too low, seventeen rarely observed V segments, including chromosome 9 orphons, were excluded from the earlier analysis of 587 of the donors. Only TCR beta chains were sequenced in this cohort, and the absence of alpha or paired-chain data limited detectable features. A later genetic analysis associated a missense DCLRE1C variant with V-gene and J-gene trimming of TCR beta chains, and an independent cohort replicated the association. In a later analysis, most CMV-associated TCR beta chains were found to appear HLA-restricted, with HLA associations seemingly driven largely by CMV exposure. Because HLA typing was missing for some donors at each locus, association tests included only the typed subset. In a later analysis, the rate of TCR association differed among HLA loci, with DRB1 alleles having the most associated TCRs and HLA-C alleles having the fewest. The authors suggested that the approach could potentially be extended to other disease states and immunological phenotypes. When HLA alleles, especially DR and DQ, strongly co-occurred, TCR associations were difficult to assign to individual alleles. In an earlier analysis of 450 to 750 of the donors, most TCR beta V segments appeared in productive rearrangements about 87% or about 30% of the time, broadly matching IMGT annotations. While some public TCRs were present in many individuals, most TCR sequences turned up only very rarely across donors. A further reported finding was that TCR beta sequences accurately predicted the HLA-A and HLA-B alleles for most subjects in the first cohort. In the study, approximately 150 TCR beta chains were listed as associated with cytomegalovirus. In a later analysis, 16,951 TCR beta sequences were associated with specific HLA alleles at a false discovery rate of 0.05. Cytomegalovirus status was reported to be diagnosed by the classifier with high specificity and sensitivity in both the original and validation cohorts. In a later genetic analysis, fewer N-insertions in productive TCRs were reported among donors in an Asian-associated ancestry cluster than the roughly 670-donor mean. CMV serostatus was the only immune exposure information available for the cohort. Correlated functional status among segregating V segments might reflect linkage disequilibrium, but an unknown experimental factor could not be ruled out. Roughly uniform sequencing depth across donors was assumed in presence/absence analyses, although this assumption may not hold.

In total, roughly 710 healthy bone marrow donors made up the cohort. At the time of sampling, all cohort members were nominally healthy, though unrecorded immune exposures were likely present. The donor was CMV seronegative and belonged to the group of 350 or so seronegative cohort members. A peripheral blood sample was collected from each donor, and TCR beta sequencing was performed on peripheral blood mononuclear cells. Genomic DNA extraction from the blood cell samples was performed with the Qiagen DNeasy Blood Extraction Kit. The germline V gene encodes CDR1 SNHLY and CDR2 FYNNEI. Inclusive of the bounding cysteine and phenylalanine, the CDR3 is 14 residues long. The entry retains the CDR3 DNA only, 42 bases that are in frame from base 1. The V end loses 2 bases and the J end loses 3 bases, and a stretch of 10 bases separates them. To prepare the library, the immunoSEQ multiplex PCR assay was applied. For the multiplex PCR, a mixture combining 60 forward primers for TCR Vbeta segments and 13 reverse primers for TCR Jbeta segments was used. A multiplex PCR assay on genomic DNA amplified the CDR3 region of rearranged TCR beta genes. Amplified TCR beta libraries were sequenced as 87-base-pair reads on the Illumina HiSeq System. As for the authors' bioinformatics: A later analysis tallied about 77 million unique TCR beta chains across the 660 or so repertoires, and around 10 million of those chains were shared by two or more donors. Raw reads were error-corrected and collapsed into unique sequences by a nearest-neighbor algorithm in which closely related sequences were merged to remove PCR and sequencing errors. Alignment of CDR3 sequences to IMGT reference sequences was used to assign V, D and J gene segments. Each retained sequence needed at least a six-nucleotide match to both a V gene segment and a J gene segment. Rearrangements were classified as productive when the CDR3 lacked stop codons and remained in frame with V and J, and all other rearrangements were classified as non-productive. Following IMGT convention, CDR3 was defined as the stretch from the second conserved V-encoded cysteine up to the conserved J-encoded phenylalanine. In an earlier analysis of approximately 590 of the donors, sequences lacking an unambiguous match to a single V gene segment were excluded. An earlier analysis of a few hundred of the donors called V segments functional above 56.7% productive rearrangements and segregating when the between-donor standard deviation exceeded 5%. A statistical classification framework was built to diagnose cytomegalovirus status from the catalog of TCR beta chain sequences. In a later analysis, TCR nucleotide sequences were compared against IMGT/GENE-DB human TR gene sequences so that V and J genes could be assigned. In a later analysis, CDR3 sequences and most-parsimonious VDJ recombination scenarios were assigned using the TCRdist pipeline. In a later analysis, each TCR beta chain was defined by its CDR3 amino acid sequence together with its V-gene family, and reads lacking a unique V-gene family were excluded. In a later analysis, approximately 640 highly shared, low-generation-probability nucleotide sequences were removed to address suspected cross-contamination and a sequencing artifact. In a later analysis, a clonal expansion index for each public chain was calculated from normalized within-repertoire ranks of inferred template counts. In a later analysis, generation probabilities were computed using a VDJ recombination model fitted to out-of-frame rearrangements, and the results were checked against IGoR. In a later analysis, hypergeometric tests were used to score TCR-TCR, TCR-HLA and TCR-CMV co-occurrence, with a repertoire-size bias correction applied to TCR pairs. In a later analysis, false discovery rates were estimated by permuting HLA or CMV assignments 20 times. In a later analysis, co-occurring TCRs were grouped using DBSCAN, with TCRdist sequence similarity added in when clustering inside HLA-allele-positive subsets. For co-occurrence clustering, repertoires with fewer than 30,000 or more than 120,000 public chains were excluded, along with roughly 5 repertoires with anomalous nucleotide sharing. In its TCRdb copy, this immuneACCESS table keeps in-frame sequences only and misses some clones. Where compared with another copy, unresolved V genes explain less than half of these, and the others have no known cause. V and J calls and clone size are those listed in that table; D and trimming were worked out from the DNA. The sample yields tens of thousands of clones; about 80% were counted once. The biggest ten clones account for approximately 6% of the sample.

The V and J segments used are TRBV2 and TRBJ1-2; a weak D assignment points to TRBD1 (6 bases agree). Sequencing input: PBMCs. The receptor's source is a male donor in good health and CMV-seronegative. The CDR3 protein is CASSEYRADYGYTF. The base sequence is TGTGCCAGCAGTGAATACAGGGCGGACTATGGCTACACCTTC.